What follows are 23 T cell receptor beta chains derived from one specimen sequenced in a study of T cells in tumors after PD-1 blockade. Only in-frame clones appear in the TCRdb table, and some are missing; sequencing was by immunoSEQ multiplex PCR. Of some 66,000 clones listed, around two thirds are singletons. This specimen consisted of PBMCs, obtained after anti-PD-1 treatment. Receptors originate from a human donor with basal cell carcinoma.

J is TRBJ1-5 and V is TRBV9; 9 nucleotides agree with TRBD1. CDR1 and CDR2 from the germline V gene are SGDLS and YYNGEE. This CDR3 has 15 residues. Trimming cost V 3 bases and J 4 bases; bases outside gene matches: 5. This CDR3 is CASSASGTGNQPQHF. CDR3 DNA: TGTGCCAGCAGCGCCAGCGGGACAGGGAATCAGCCCCAGCATTTT. Filled out from reference TRBV9 and TRBJ1-5, the complete variable domain reads DSGVTQTPKHLITATGQRVTLRCSPRSGDLSVYWYQQSLDQGLQFLIQYYNGEERAKGNILERFSAQQFPDLHSELNLSSLELGDSALYFCASSASGTGNQPQHFGDGTRLSIL.

The chain couples TRBV18 to TRBJ1-5; 8 bases match TRBD1. Germline CDR1 is KGHSH and CDR2 is LQKENI. The CDR3 spans 15 residues. With 3 bases clipped from V and 6 bases from J, the junction kept 7 bases outside the gene matches. CDR3 loop: CASSPDRGGSQPQHF. In nucleotides, the CDR3 is TGTGCCAGCTCACCCGACAGGGGTGGAAGTCAGCCCCAGCATTTT.

This clone was observed a single time. The genes are TRBV9 and TRBJ2-3; 10 bases align to TRBD1. Trimming cost V 2 bases and J 3 bases; bases outside gene matches: 6. The CDR3 totals 16 residues. CDR1 SGDLS and CDR2 YYNGEE come from the germline V gene. The CDR3 DNA reads TGTGCCAGCAGCGTCTCCGGGACAGGGGAGACAGATACGCAGTATTTT. As protein: CASSVSGTGETDTQYF.

The V and J genes are TRBV4-1 and TRBJ2-1; D is perhaps TRBD1 or TRBD2 (6 bases each). V was clipped by 1 base and J by 4 bases, with 17 bases between them. The CDR3 covers 17 residues. Germline values: CDR1 MGHRA, CDR2 YSYEKL. This CDR3 reads CASSQGVRRGDYNEQFF. The CDR3 DNA reads TGCGCCAGCAGCCAAGGGGTAAGGAGGGGGGATTACAATGAGCAGTTCTTC.

V usage is TRBV30 and J usage is TRBJ2-7; 8 positions agree with TRBD1. The CDR3 contains 13 residues. The germline CDR1 and CDR2 sequences are GTSNPN and SVGIG (reference sequence). V lost 3 bases to trimming and J lost 3 bases; unmatched junction nucleotides: 4. As DNA, the CDR3 is TGTGCCTGGAGCCTCGGACAGGGCTACGAGCAGTACTTC. Its translation is CAWSLGQGYEQYF.

The J gene is TRBJ2-1, the V gene TRBV5-1; possible D gene TRBD2, 6 bases. CDR3 length: 17 amino acids. V lost 6 bases, J lost 0 bases, and 19 bases lay in between. Germline assignment: CDR1 SGHRS and CDR2 YFSETQ. The CDR3 reads CASTRSASVNSYNEQFF. CDR3 bases: TGCGCCAGCACCAGGTCGGCTAGCGTAAACTCCTACAATGAGCAGTTCTTC. Full variable domain (outside the CDR3, taken from reference TRBV5-1 and TRBJ2-1): KAGVTQTPRYLIKTRGQQVTLSCSPISGHRSVSWYQQTPGQGLQFLFEYFSETQRNKGNFPGRFSGRQFSNSRSEMNVSTLELGDSALYLCASTRSASVNSYNEQFFGPGTRLTVL.

The chain couples TRBV6-4 to TRBJ2-2; D may correspond to TRBD1 or TRBD2 (5 bases each). V lost 6 bases and J lost 2, with 10 bases in between. The CDR3 is 14 residues long. Germline CDR1 and CDR2: MRHNA and SNTAGT. This CDR3 reads CASRGTTNTGELFF. DNA of the CDR3: TGTGCCAGCAGAGGGACCACCAACACCGGGGAGCTGTTTTTT.

This clone was seen a handful of times. This chain links TRBV18 with TRBJ2-1; possibly TRBD1 or TRBD2 for D (6 bases each). CDR1 is KGHSH and CDR2 is LQKENI in the germline V gene. Trimming took off 3 bases at V and 8 bases at J, with 8 bases between the two ends. The CDR3 is made up of 12 amino acids. Here the CDR3 DNA reads TGTGCCAGCTCACCTGGGGGGCATGAGCAGTTCTTC. It codes for CASSPGGHEQFF.

The rearrangement links TRBV5-4 to TRBJ2-2, with 8 bases lining up with TRBD2. The CDR3 loop spans 14 amino acids. Germline V gene sequence: CDR1 SGHNT, CDR2 YYREEE (reference sequence). The V segment lost 4 bases and the J segment 7 bases; nucleotides outside the gene matches: 6. The CDR3 protein is CASSPGLANGELFF. As DNA, the CDR3 is TGTGCCAGCAGCCCCGGACTAGCAAACGGGGAGCTGTTTTTT. Looking up the rest from reference TRBV5-4 and TRBJ2-2 gives the full variable domain: ETGVTQSPTHLIKTRGQQVTLRCSSQSGHNTVSWYQQALGQGPQFIFQYYREEENGRGNFPPRFSGLQFPNYSSELNVNALELDDSALYLCASSPGLANGELFFGEGSRLTVL.

The chain recombines TRBV27 with TRBJ2-7; D not certain. Trimming cost V 2 bases and J 7 bases, with 6 bases left between them. CDR1 is MNHEY, CDR2 SMNVEV, per germline (reference sequence). The CDR3 covers 11 residues. The CDR3 loop reads CASSLSWEQYF. DNA for the CDR3: TGTGCCAGCAGTTTAAGCTGGGAGCAGTACTTC.

This clone appeared a single time. The chain couples TRBV6-5 to TRBJ2-1; maybe TRBD2 (5 bases). CDR3 length equals 15 residues. V dropped 7 bases and J dropped 0 bases, with 13 bases sitting between them. Germline CDR1 reads MNHEY; CDR2 reads SVGAGI. The CDR3 DNA is TGTGCCAGCAAAAAAGGTGGGAGCTCCTACAATGAGCAGTTCTTC. This gives the protein CASKKGGSSYNEQFF.

V usage is TRBV5-4 and J usage is TRBJ2-1; 8 bases are shared with TRBD1. Germline V gene data show CDR1 as SGHNT and CDR2 as YYREEE (reference sequence). CDR3 length equals 18 residues. The junction had 8 bases not matched to a gene; V was cut back by 0 bases and J by 0 bases. CDR3 amino acids: CASSLDLRTGSSYNEQFF. DNA for the CDR3: TGTGCCAGCAGCTTGGATCTTCGGACAGGGAGCTCCTACAATGAGCAGTTCTTC.

The V gene is TRBV25-1, the J gene TRBJ1-1; the D is unclear. V shed 7 bases and J shed 0 bases, with 9 bases lying between them. CDR1 and CDR2 from the germline V gene are MGHDK and SYGVNS. The CDR3 has 13 residues. CDR3 nucleotides: TGTGCCAGCATTGGACGGTTGAACACTGAAGCTTTCTTT. It yields the protein CASIGRLNTEAFF.

This clone showed up just once. V usage is TRBV7-9 and J usage is TRBJ2-1, with TRBD2 identical over 8 bases. The V and J ends lost 3 bases and 7 bases, in that order; junction bases with no gene match: 8. Germline loops: CDR1 SEHNR, CDR2 FQNEAQ (reference sequence). The length of the CDR3 is 15 residues. The CDR3 nucleotides are TGTGCCAGCAGCTTTGGGCTAGCGGGTGAAAATGAGCAGTTCTTC. It yields the protein CASSFGLAGENEQFF.

This chain connects TRBV7-2 to TRBJ2-3; 9 bases match TRBD1. With 3 bases clipped from V and 7 bases from J, the junction kept 5 bases outside the gene matches. In germline, CDR1 is SGHTA, CDR2 FQGNSA. The CDR3 runs to 14 residues. In nucleotides, the CDR3 is TGTGCCAGCAGCTTTTCCGACAGGGGGAATACGCAGTATTTT. It yields the protein CASSFSDRGNTQYF.

This chain joins TRBV5-5 and TRBJ2-3; D is uncertain. V dropped 0 bases and J dropped 0 bases, with 11 bases sitting between them. Germline V lookup: CDR1 SGHKS, CDR2 YYEKEE (reference sequence). This CDR3 has 16 residues. CDR3 sequence: CASSLVVARSTDTQYF. The CDR3 DNA sequence: TGTGCCAGCAGCTTGGTGGTGGCAAGGAGCACAGATACGCAGTATTTT.

The chain couples TRBV27 to TRBJ2-1; 7 nucleotides agree with TRBD2. The V gene's germline CDR1 is MNHEY and CDR2 SMNVEV (reference sequence). The CDR3 extends over 16 amino acids. V was pared by 3 bases and J by 1 base, with 6 bases of the junction left unmatched. The CDR3 here is CASSLTRRGSYNEQFF. In nucleotides, the CDR3 is TGTGCCAGCAGTTTGACGCGGCGGGGGTCCTACAATGAGCAGTTCTTC.

V gene TRBV6-5 combines with J gene TRBJ1-3; D is unclear. Deletions cut 6 bases from V and 4 bases from J, with 13 bases between. Germline values: CDR1 MNHEY, CDR2 SVGAGI. There are 14 residues in the CDR3. The CDR3 here is CASSQPRLGNTIYF. The CDR3 DNA sequence: TGTGCCAGCAGCCAACCGAGGCTAGGAAACACCATATATTTT.

V usage is TRBV3-1 (or the pseudogene TRBV3-2) and J usage is TRBJ2-2; 8 nucleotides match TRBD1. Germline CDR1 reads LGHDT; CDR2 reads YNNKEL (reference sequence). The CDR3 totals 21 residues. The junction had 21 bases not matched to a gene; V was cut back by 0 bases and J by 6 bases. CDR3 DNA: TGTGCCAGCAGCCAAGATCTTGCAGGGATTAGACAGGGGAGCAAATCCGGGGAGCTGTTTTTT. It codes for CASSQDLAGIRQGSKSGELFF.

The CDR3 nucleotides are TGTGCCAGCAGCCAACAGGCCGCGGGGGAAAAACTGTTTTTT. Protein product: CASSQQAAGEKLFF. The rearrangement uses TRBV3-1 (or the pseudogene TRBV3-2) and TRBJ1-4; D remains ambiguous. This CDR3 spans 14 amino acids. Germline-derived CDR1 and CDR2 are LGHDT and YNNKEL (reference sequence). V dropped 2 bases and J dropped 8 bases, with 12 bases sitting between them.

The chain couples TRBV5-1 to TRBJ1-1; TRBD1 aligns across 7 bases. The CDR3 has 13 residues. The germline V gene has CDR1 SGHRS and CDR2 YFSETQ. V was clipped by 2 bases and J by 6 bases; unmatched bases: 4. The CDR3 DNA reads TGCGCCAGCAGCTTCACAGGGGTACCTGAAGCTTTCTTT. This codes for CASSFTGVPEAFF.

The V and J genes are TRBV5-4 and TRBJ1-1; 9 nucleotides agree with TRBD1. The CDR3 is made up of 14 amino acids. From germline, CDR1 is SGHNT and CDR2 YYREEE (reference sequence). J lost 8 bases, V lost 4 bases, and 9 bases had no gene match. CDR3 DNA sequence: TGTGCCAGCAGCCTGGGACAGGGTACCCTAGAAGCTTTCTTT. Amino acids: CASSLGQGTLEAFF.

V usage is TRBV30 and J usage is TRBJ2-5; D call uncertain. This CDR3 contains 10 residues. Trimming took off 6 bases at V and 1 base at J, with 3 bases between the two ends. Germline CDR1 GTSNPN, CDR2 SVGIG (reference sequence). The CDR3 bases are TGTGCCTGCCTCCAAGAGACCCAGTACTTC. This encodes CACLQETQYF.